This T cell receptor (beta chain) was obtained from a study of T cell responses to AZD1222 COVID-19 vaccine. The CDR3 is made up of 15 amino acids. Trimming removed 5 bases from V and 5 bases from J; junction bases left unmatched: 8. Germline V gives CDR1 LGHNT, CDR2 FRNRAP. Produced via immunoSEQ multiplex PCR; TCRdb's table is partial and in-frame only. This table has 70,000 or so clones, roughly 84% appearing once. This specimen was peripheral blood, taken on day 0 of AZD1222 vaccination. V and J are TRBV12-5 and TRBJ1-5; the match to TRBD1 covers 8 bases. This sequence originates from an adult in good health. CDR3 sequence: CASGAPTGGDQPQHF. CDR3 sequence (DNA): TGTGCTAGTGGTGCACCAACAGGGGGGGATCAGCCCCAGCATTTT.